The clone carrying this T cell receptor beta chain was observed at least ten times. The antigen remains unidentified. Germline V gene sequence: CDR1 SGHTA, CDR2 FQGNSA. CDR3 length: 14 residues. The V end lost 4 bases, the J end lost 3 bases, and 12 bases lay between the germline ends. The data originate from a study of T-cell memory formation after mild COVID-19. About the study: The study found TCR clusters largely donor specific.

TCRdb re-called the 5' RACE reads with MiXCR, one entry per CDR3 protein. The sample includes hundreds of thousands of distinct CDR3 sequences, around 16% of them seen just once. Study conclusions and caveats: In pre-infection memory, a portion of responding clones appeared, which suggested that cross-reactive memory joined. Contracting clones, day 15 to 85, had balanced CD4/CD8, and later expanders favored CD4+. Second-wave clones with a day 37 peak had unconfirmed SARS-CoV-2 specificity.

This clonotype was obtained from a young man who had mild COVID-19 (a few samples of this study predate the infection). Cell type and time point are not known. What was sequenced was PBMCs or a T cell subset sorted from them (not recorded which). The gene calls are TRBV7-2 and TRBJ1-1; D gene ambiguous. The chain's CDR3 is CASSSDAAYTEAFF. CDR3 nucleotides: TGTGCCAGCAGCTCAGATGCAGCTTACACTGAAGCTTTCTTT.